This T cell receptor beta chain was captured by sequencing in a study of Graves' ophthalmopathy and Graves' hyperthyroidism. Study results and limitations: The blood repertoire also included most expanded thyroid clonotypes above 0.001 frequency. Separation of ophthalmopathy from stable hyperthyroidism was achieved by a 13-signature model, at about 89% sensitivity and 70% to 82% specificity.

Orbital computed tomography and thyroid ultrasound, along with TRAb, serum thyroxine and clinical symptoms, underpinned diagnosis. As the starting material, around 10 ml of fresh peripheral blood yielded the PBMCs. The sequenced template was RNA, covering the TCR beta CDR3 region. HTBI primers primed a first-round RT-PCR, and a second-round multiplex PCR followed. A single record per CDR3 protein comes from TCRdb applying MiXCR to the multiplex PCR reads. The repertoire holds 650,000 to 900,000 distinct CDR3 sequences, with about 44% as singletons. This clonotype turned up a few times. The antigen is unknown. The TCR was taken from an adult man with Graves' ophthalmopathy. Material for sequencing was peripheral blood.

Here the CDR3 DNA reads TGTGCCAGTAGGAACAGGGGGCGCGTCTACGAGCAGTACTTC. Encoded protein: CASRNRGRVYEQYF. J is TRBJ2-7 and V is TRBV19; 9 nucleotides match TRBD1. Trimming took 6 bases from V and 3 from J; bases not matched to a gene: 6. Germline values: CDR1 LNHDA, CDR2 SQIVND (reference sequence). The CDR3 consists of 14 residues.